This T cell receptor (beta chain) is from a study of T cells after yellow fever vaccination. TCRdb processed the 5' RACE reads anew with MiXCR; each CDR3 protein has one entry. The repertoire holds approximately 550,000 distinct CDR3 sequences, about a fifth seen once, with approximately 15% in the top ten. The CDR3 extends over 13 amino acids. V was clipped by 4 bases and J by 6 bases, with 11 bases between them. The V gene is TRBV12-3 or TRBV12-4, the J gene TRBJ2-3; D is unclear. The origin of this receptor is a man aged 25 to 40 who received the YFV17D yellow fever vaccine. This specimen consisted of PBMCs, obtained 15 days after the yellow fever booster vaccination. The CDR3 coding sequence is TGTGCCAGCAGTTCTACCGGTTGGGATACGCAGTATTTT. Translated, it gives CASSSTGWDTQYF.